The 23 T cell receptor beta chains below come from one sample, sequenced in a study of blood T cell repertoires in COVID-19. Libraries were prepared by immunoSEQ multiplex PCR; TCRdb keeps only in-frame clonotypes and omits some of them. The profile shows about 170,000 clones, 86% of them singletons. The sample was peripheral blood. Source of these receptors: a man between 70 and 80 years old with acute or convalescent COVID-19.

The chain is built from TRBV5-5 and TRBJ2-3; 10 bases map to TRBD1. Germline trimming cut 4 bases from V and 4 bases from J; bases unmatched to any gene: 6. The CDR3 has 15 residues. CDR1 is SGHKS and CDR2 is YYEKEE in the germline V gene (reference sequence). As DNA, the CDR3 is TGTGCCAGCAGCCGGGACAGGGGAGTTCCAGATACGCAGTATTTT. Residues: CASSRDRGVPDTQYF.

The chain has TRBV28 and TRBJ2-2; 7 bases are shared with TRBD1. The ends lost 1 base at V and 1 base at J; junction bases unmatched: 3. The germline CDR1 and CDR2 sequences are MDHEN and SYDVKM. The CDR3 sequence is 16 residues long. The CDR3 loop is CASSLLGQMNTGELFF. CDR3 in DNA: TGTGCCAGCAGTTTATTGGGACAGATGAACACCGGGGAGCTGTTTTTT.

This chain connects TRBV7-2 to TRBJ2-1; D may be TRBD1 (7 bases). V lost 2 bases and J 9 bases, leaving 14 bases between the germline ends. The CDR3 is 14 amino acids. Germline CDR1 is SGHTA and CDR2 is FQGNSA. For the CDR3, the DNA is TGTGCCAGCAGCTTAAGGGGGCTAGCGAGTGAGCAGTTCTTC. Its protein product is CASSLRGLASEQFF.

The chain uses TRBV9 and TRBJ2-1; 7 bases agree with TRBD2. The germline V gene encodes CDR1 SGDLS and CDR2 YYNGEE. The V segment lost 2 bases and the J segment 4 bases; nucleotides outside the gene matches: 6. This CDR3 is 15 amino acids long. For the CDR3, the DNA is TGTGCCAGCAGCGTCCTCTCGGGAGGTTACAATGAGCAGTTCTTC. Protein sequence: CASSVLSGGYNEQFF.

The V gene is TRBV7-6, the J gene TRBJ2-1; D not resolved. The CDR3 is made up of 15 amino acids. Trimming stripped 2 bases from V and 4 bases from J, with 12 bases between. Germline V gene data show CDR1 as SGHVS and CDR2 as FNYEAQ. CDR3 coding DNA: TGTGCCAGCAGCTTATATCCCGCCGGGTACAATGAGCAGTTCTTC. The encoded protein is CASSLYPAGYNEQFF.

The chain joins TRBV29-1 to TRBJ1-1; 7 bases are shared with TRBD1. Germline V gives CDR1 SQVTM, CDR2 ANQGSEA. The CDR3 totals 11 residues. The DNA of the CDR3 is TGCAGTGGACAGGCGGACACTGAAGCTTTCTTT. Translated: CSGQADTEAFF.

The rearrangement uses TRBV6-5 and TRBJ2-7, with TRBD2 matching over 7 bases. Germline CDR1 MNHEY, CDR2 SVGAGI. Unmatched junction bases numbered 6, after V lost 5 bases and J lost 2 bases. The CDR3 covers 14 residues. The CDR3 region is CASSNRDYAYEQYF. The DNA of the CDR3 is TGTGCCAGCAGTAACCGGGACTACGCCTACGAGCAGTACTTC.

The chain joins TRBV20-1 to TRBJ2-7, with D tentatively TRBD1 (5 bases). This CDR3 spans 11 amino acids. V dropped 1 base and J dropped 6 bases, with 7 bases sitting between them. Germline CDR1 reads DFQATT; CDR2 reads SNEGSKA (reference sequence). The CDR3 protein is CSARAGSEQYF. For the CDR3, the DNA is TGCAGTGCTAGAGCAGGGTCCGAGCAGTACTTC.

The V and J genes are TRBV11-2 and TRBJ2-1, with 10 positions matching TRBD1. After removal of 5 bases from V and 7 bases from J, the junction contained 8 bases not matched to a gene. Germline V gene lookup returns CDR1 SGHAT and CDR2 FQNNGV. This CDR3 is built from 15 residues. The CDR3 DNA sequence: TGTGCCAGCAGCCTGACAGGGGGCAGAGGGAATGAGCAGTTCTTC. Protein: CASSLTGGRGNEQFF. The variable domain in full, completed from reference TRBV11-2 and TRBJ2-1, reads EAGVAQSPRYKIIEKRQSVAFWCNPISGHATLYWYQQILGQGPKLLIQFQNNGVVDDSQLPKDRFSAERLKGVDSTLKIQPAKLEDSAVYLCASSLTGGRGNEQFFGPGTRLTVL.

The J gene is TRBJ2-1, the V gene TRBV5-1, with TRBD2 as a possible D gene (7 bases). Looked up from germline, CDR1 is SGHRS and CDR2 is YFSETQ. With 0 bases removed from V and 5 bases from J, the gap between germline ends came to 18 bases. The CDR3 consists of 17 residues. The CDR3 coding sequence is TGCGCCAGCAGCTTGGCCGGTAGGGCGGGGGCCCACAATGAGCAGTTCTTC. This translates into CASSLAGRAGAHNEQFF.

The chain employs TRBV28 and TRBJ2-5; 12 nucleotides align to TRBD2. The V gene's germline CDR1 is MDHEN and CDR2 SYDVKM. Germline trimming cut 4 bases from V and 4 bases from J; bases unmatched to any gene: 1. CDR3 size: 14 residues. CDR3 nucleotides: TGTGCCAGCAGTTGGGGACTAGCGGGAGAGACCCAGTACTTC. This translates into CASSWGLAGETQYF. The variable domain in full, completed from reference TRBV28 and TRBJ2-5, reads DVKVTQSSRYLVKRTGEKVFLECVQDMDHENMFWYRQDPGLGLRLIYFSYDVKMKEKGDIPEGYSVSREKKERFSLILESASTNQTSMYLCASSWGLAGETQYFGPGTRLLVL.

The genes are TRBV12-3 or TRBV12-4 and TRBJ1-1; D uncertain. The CDR3 loop spans 11 amino acids. The V and J ends lost 9 bases and 7 bases respectively, with 12 bases between them. CDR3 bases: TGTGCCAGTAGATGGGGAGTTGAAGCTTTCTTT. It translates to CASRWGVEAFF.

The rearrangement links TRBV5-1 to TRBJ1-2; TRBD1 aligns across 9 bases. Germline CDR1 is SGHRS and CDR2 is YFSETQ. The CDR3 has 15 residues. V gave up 0 bases and J gave up 5 bases; unmatched junction bases: 5. CDR3 bases: TGCGCCAGCAGCTTGGCCGGACAGGGGCGGTATGGCTACACCTTC. Translated: CASSLAGQGRYGYTF.

V is TRBV24-1 and J is TRBJ2-3; 9 bases line up with TRBD1. CDR1 KGHDR and CDR2 SFDVKD come from the germline V gene. V was pared by 4 bases and J by 1 base, with 8 bases of the junction left unmatched. The CDR3 is 17 amino acids. The chain's CDR3 is CATSDPRGQGGTDTQYF. The CDR3 DNA follows: TGTGCCACCAGTGACCCAAGGGGACAGGGAGGCACAGATACGCAGTATTTT.

V usage is TRBV29-1 and J usage is TRBJ2-7; 7 nucleotides agree with TRBD1. CDR3 length: 12 residues. The ends lost 5 bases at V and 5 bases at J; junction bases unmatched: 6. Germline assignment: CDR1 SQVTM and CDR2 ANQGSEA. The CDR3 loop is CSVCRGRDEQYF. The CDR3 DNA is TGCAGCGTTTGTAGGGGGCGCGACGAGCAGTACTTC.

The chain carries TRBV29-1 and TRBJ2-5; D is possibly TRBD1 (5 bases). This CDR3 has 12 residues. The germline gives CDR1 SQVTM, CDR2 ANQGSEA. V lost 5 bases to trimming and J lost 4 bases, with 11 bases between them. CDR3 amino acids: CSVSWGRETQYF. CDR3 DNA sequence: TGCAGCGTTTCCTGGGGCAGAGAGACCCAGTACTTC.

The rearrangement links TRBV30 to TRBJ2-7; a possible D gene is TRBD1 (6 bases). The CDR3 sequence is 14 residues long. The V end was cut by 2 bases, the J end by 2 bases, with 13 bases between. Germline values: CDR1 GTSNPN, CDR2 SVGIG (reference sequence). The CDR3 DNA sequence: TGTGCCTGGAGTATTACAGGGTACCCCTACGAGCAGTACTTC. This codes for CAWSITGYPYEQYF. The entire variable domain, with the rest obtained from reference TRBV30 and TRBJ2-7, is as follows: SQTIHQWPATLVQPVGSPLSLECTVEGTSNPNLYWYRQAAGRGLQLLFYSVGIGQISSEVPQNLSASRPQDRQFILSSKKLLLSDSGFYLCAWSITGYPYEQYFGPGTRLTVT.

The J gene is TRBJ1-3, the V gene TRBV6-1; a possible D gene is TRBD1 (6 bases). This CDR3 has 15 residues. CDR1 and CDR2 from the germline V gene are MNHNS and SASEGT. V gave up 2 bases and J gave up 0 bases, with 8 bases separating them. The CDR3: CASSEWTDSGNTIYF. The CDR3 DNA sequence: TGTGCCAGCAGTGAATGGACAGACTCTGGAAACACCATATATTTT.

This chain links TRBV14 with TRBJ1-2, with 10 bases fitting TRBD1. The CDR3 covers 14 residues. Germline trimming cut 4 bases from V and 5 bases from J; bases unmatched to any gene: 4. Germline CDR1 SGHDN, CDR2 FVKESK. The CDR3, as DNA: TGTGCCAGCAGCCCAGGGACAGGGGAGTATGGCTACACCTTC. Its translation: CASSPGTGEYGYTF. The whole variable domain, remainder taken from reference TRBV14 and TRBJ1-2, is EAGVTQFPSHSVIEKGQTVTLRCDPISGHDNLYWYRRVMGKEIKFLLHFVKESKQDESGMPNNRFLAERTGGTYSTLKVQPAELEDSGVYFCASSPGTGEYGYTFGSGTRLTVV.

The chain links TRBV10-1 to TRBJ2-5; D gene ambiguous. Germline V gives CDR1 WNHNN, CDR2 SYGVQD (reference sequence). This CDR3 region has 14 residues. Trimming pared 3 bases from V and 5 bases from J, leaving 13 bases between. In DNA, the CDR3 is TGCGCCAGCAGTGAAGACTCCCCGATGGAGACCCAGTACTTC. Translation: CASSEDSPMETQYF.

This chain uses TRBV4-1 with TRBJ1-4; TRBD1 matches at 9 bases. The J segment lost 5 bases and the V segment lost 1 base, leaving 5 bases of the junction unmatched. Germline assignment: CDR1 MGHRA and CDR2 YSYEKL. The CDR3 consists of 16 residues. CDR3 in amino acids: CASSQARGTGNEKLFF. The DNA for the CDR3 is TGCGCCAGCAGCCAAGCCCGAGGGACAGGGAATGAAAAACTGTTTTTT.

This clone was observed a few times. This sequence joins TRBV25-1 and TRBJ1-1, with D unclear. The CDR3 has 15 amino acids. Germline assignment: CDR1 MGHDK and CDR2 SYGVNS. V was cut by 2 bases and J by 2 bases, with 12 bases left in between. The CDR3 loop reads CASSEQDGRNTEAFF. The CDR3 DNA is TGTGCCAGCAGTGAACAGGACGGGAGAAACACTGAAGCTTTCTTT. The entire variable domain, with the rest obtained from reference TRBV25-1 and TRBJ1-1, is as follows: EADIYQTPRYLVIGTGKKITLECSQTMGHDKMYWYQQDPGMELHLIHYSYGVNSTEKGDLSSESTVSRIRTEHFPLTLESARPSHTSQYLCASSEQDGRNTEAFFGQGTRLTVV.

The CDR3 DNA reads TGTGCCAGCAGCTTAGCGGGAGGACCGGGGGAGACCCAGTACTTC. This sequence encodes CASSLAGGPGETQYF. The gene calls are TRBV5-4 and TRBJ2-5; 9 nucleotides match TRBD2. This CDR3 has 15 amino acids. The trim removed 2 bases at V and 5 bases at J, leaving 7 bases unmatched. CDR1 and CDR2 from the germline V gene are SGHNT and YYREEE (reference sequence).